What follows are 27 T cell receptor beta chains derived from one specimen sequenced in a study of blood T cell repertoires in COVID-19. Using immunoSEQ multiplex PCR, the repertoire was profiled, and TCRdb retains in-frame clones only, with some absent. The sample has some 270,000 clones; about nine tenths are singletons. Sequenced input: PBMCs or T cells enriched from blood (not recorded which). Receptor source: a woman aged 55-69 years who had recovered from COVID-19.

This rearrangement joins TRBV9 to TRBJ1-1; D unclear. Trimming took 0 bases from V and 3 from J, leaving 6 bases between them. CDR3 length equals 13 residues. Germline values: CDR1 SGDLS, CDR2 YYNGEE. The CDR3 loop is CASSVGRYTEAFF. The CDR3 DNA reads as TGTGCCAGCAGCGTAGGGAGATACACTGAAGCTTTCTTT.

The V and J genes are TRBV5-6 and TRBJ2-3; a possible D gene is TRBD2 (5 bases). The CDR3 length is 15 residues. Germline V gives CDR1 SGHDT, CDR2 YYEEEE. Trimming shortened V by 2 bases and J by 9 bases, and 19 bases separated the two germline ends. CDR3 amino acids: CASSFGGLQFGTQYF. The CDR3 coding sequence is TGTGCCAGCAGCTTTGGAGGCCTGCAGTTTGGGACGCAGTATTTT.

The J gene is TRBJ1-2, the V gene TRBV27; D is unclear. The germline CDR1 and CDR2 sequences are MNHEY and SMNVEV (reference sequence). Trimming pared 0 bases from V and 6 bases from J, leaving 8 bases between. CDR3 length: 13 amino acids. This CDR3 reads CASSLSRVHGYTF. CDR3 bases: TGTGCCAGCAGTTTATCGAGAGTGCATGGCTACACCTTC.

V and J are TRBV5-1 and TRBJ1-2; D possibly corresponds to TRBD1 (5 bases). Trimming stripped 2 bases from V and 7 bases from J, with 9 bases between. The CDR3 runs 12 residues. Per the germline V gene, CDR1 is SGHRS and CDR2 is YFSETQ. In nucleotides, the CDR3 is TGCGCCAGCAGCTTTCAGGGTTTTGGCTACACCTTC. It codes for CASSFQGFGYTF.

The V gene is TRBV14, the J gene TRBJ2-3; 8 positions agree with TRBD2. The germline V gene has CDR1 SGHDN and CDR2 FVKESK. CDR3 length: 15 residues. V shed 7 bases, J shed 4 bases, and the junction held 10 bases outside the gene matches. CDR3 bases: TGTGCCAGCACCCCCCGGGGACTAGTGCCAGATACGCAGTATTTT. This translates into CASTPRGLVPDTQYF.

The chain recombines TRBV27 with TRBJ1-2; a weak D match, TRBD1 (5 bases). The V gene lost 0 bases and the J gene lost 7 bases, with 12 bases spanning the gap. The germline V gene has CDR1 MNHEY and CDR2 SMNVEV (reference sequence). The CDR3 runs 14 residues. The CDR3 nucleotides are TGTGCCAGCAGTTTATCGATCCTAAGGGGTGGCTACACCTTC. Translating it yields CASSLSILRGGYTF.

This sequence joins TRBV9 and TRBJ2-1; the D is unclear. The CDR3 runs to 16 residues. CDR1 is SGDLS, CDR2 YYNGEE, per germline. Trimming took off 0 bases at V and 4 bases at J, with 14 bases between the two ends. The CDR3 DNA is TGTGCCAGCAGCGTAGGGCTCGATTATATTTACAATGAGCAGTTCTTC. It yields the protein CASSVGLDYIYNEQFF.

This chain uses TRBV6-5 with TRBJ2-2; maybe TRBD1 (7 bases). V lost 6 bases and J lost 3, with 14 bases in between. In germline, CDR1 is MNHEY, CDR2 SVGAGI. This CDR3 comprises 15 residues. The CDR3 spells CASRRGQLYTGELFF. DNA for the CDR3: TGTGCCAGCAGGCGGGGACAGCTCTACACCGGGGAGCTGTTTTTT.

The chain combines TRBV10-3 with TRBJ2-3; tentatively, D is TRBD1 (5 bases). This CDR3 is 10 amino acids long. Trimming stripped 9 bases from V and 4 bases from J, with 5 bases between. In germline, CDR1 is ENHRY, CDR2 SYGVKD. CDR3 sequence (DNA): TGTGCCATAGGGGCAGATACGCAGTATTTT. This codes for CAIGADTQYF.

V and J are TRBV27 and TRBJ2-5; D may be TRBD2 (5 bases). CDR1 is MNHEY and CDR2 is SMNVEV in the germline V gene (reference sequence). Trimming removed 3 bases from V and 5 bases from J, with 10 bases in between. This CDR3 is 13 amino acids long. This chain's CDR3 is CASSFTGGETQYF. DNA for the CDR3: TGTGCCAGCAGTTTCACCGGAGGCGAGACCCAGTACTTC.

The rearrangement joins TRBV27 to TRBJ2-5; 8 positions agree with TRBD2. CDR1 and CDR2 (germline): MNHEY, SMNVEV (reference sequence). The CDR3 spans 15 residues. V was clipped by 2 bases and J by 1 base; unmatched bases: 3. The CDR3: CASSLRRGVQETQYF. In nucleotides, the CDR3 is TGTGCCAGCAGTTTAAGGCGGGGGGTCCAAGAGACCCAGTACTTC.

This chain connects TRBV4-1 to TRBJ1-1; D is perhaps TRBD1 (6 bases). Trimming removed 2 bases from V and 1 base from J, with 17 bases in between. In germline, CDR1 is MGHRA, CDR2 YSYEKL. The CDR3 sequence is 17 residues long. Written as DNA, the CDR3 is TGCGCCAGCAGCCAACGTACCGGGGGGCGGTCGAACACTGAAGCTTTCTTT. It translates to CASSQRTGGRSNTEAFF.

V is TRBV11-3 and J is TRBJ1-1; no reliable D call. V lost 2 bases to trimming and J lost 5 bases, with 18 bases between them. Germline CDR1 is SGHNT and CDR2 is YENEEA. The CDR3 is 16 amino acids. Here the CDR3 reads CASSLKLGRRGTEAFF. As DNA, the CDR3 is TGTGCCAGCAGCTTAAAACTCGGCCGCAGAGGAACTGAAGCTTTCTTT.

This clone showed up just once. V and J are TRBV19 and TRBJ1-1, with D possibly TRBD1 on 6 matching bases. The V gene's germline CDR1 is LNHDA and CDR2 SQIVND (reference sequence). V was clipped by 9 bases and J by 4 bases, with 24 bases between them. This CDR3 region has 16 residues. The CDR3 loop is CASSFTQLTGFTEAFF. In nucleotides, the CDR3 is TGTGCCAGCTCATTTACCCAGCTCACAGGGTTCACTGAAGCTTTCTTT.

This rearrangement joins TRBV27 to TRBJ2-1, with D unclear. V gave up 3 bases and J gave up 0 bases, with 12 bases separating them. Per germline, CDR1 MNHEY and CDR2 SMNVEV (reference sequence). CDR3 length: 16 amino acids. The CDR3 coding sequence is TGTGCCAGCAGTTTTACCATAGCCTCCTCCTACAATGAGCAGTTCTTC. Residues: CASSFTIASSYNEQFF.

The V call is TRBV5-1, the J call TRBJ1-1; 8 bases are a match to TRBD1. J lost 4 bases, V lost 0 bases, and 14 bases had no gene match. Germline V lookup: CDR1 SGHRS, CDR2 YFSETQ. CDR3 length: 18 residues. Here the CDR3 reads CASSLEVWQGAVGTEAFF. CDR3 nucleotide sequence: TGCGCCAGCAGCTTGGAAGTTTGGCAGGGGGCGGTAGGCACTGAAGCTTTCTTT.

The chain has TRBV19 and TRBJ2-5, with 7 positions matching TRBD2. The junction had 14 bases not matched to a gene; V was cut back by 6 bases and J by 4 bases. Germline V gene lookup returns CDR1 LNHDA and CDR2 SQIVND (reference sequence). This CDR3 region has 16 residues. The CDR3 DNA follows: TGTGCCAGTAGCCTCCTAGCGGACGAACCCCTAGAGACCCAGTACTTC. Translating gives CASSLLADEPLETQYF.

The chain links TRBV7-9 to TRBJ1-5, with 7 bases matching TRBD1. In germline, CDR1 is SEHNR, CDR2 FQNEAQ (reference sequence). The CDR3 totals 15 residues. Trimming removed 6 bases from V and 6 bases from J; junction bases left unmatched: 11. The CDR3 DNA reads TGTGCCAGCAGTTCCGACAGGGAACTTTCTCAGCCCCAGCATTTT. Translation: CASSSDRELSQPQHF.

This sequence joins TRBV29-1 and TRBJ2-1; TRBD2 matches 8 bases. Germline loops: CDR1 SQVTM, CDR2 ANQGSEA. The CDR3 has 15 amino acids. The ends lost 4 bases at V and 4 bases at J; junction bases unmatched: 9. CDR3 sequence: CSVGATLAGYNEQFF. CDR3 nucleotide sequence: TGCAGCGTTGGGGCGACTTTAGCGGGGTACAATGAGCAGTTCTTC.

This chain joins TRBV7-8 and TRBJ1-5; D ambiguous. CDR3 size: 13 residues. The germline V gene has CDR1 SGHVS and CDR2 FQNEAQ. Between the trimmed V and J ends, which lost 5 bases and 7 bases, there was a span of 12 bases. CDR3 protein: CASSAMGWQPQHF. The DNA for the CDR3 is TGTGCCAGCAGCGCCATGGGCTGGCAGCCCCAGCATTTT. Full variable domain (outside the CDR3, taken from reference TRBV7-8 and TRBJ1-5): GAGVSQSPRYKVAKRGQDVALRCDPISGHVSLFWYQQALGQGPEFLTYFQNEAQLDKSGLPSDRFFAERPEGSVSTLKIQRTQQEDSAVYLCASSAMGWQPQHFGDGTRLSIL.

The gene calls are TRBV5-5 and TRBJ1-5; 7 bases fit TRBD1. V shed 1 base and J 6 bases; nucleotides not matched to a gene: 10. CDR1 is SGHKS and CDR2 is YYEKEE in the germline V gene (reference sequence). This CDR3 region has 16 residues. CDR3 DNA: TGTGCCAGCAGCTTGTGGGCGACAGGGAGTGGTCAGCCCCAGCATTTT. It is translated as CASSLWATGSGQPQHF.

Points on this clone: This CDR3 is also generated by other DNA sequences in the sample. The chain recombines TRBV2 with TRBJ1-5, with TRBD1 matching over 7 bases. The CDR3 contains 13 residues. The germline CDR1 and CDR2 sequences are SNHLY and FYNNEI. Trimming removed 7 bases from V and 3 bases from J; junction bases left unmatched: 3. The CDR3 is CASNRGDNQPQHF. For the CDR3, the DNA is TGTGCCAGCAACAGGGGAGACAATCAGCCCCAGCATTTT.

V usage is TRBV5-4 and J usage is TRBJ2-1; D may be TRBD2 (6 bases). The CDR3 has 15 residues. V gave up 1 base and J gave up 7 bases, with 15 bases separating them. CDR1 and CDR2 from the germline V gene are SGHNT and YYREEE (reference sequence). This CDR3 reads CASSLLMTSGNEQFF. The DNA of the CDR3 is TGTGCCAGCAGCTTGCTAATGACCAGCGGGAATGAGCAGTTCTTC.

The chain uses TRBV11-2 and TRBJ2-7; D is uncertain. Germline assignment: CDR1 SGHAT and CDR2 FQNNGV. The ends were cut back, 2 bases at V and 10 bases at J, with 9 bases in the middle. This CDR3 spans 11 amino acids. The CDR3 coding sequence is TGTGCCAGCAGCTTATATGAGAAACAGTACTTC. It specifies CASSLYEKQYF.

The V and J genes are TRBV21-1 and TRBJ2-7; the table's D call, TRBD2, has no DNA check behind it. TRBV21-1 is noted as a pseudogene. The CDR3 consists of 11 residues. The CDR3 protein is CASSTAYEQYF. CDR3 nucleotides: TGTGCCAGCAGCACCGCCTACGAGCAGTACTTC.

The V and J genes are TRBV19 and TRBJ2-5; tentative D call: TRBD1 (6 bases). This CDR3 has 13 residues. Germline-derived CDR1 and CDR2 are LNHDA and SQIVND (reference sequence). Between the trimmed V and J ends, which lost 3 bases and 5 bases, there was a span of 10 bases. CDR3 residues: CASSMGARETQYF. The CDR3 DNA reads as TGTGCCAGTAGTATGGGGGCCCGTGAGACCCAGTACTTC.

As DNA, the CDR3 is TGTGCCAGCTCACCCACCAACAGGGGGCTGGACTATGGCTACACCTTC. Translated: CASSPTNRGLDYGYTF. The genes are TRBV18 and TRBJ1-2, with 9 bases matching TRBD1. Germline trimming cut 3 bases from V and 3 bases from J; bases unmatched to any gene: 8. Germline CDR1 KGHSH, CDR2 LQKENI. This CDR3 comprises 16 residues.